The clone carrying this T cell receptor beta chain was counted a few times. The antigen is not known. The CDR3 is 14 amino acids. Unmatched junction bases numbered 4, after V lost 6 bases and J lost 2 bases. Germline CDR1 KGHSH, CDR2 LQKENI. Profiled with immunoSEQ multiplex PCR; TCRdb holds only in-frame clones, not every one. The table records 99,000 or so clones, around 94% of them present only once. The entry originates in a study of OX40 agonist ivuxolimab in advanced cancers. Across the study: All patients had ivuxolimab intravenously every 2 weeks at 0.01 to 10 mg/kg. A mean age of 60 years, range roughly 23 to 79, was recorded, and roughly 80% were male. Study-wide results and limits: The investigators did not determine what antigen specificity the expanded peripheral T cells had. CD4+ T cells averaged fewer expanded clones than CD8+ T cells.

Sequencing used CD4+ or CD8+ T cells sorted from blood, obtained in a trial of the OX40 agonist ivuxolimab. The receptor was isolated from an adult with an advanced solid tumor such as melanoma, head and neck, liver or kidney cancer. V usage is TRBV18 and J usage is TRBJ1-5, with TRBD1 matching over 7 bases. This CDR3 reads CASSAGTGNQPQHF. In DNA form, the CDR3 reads TGTGCCAGCTCCGCAGGGACAGGCAATCAGCCCCAGCATTTT.